This entry describes one TCR beta chain. This sample was included in a study of blood T cell repertoires in COVID-19. Turning to the study itself: Spain, Italy and the United States supplied samples that represented acute and convalescent COVID-19.

The V segment lost 1 base and the J segment 5 bases; nucleotides outside the gene matches: 2. Germline V gene data show CDR1 as SGHRS and CDR2 as YFSETQ. This CDR3 comprises 14 residues. Under the authors' procedure: Counts of nucleated cells, estimated from reference gene primer amplification, were obtained. Sequenced by immunoSEQ multiplex PCR; TCRdb stores in-frame clones only, minus some. V and J calls and clone size are those listed in that table; D and trimming were worked out from the DNA. The sample holds roughly 380,000 clones, around 85% seen once. The V gene is TRBV5-1, the J gene TRBJ2-1, with TRBD2 matching 8 bases. Material: peripheral blood. The origin of this receptor is a woman under 30 with acute or convalescent COVID-19. The CDR3 DNA follows: TGCGCCAGCAGCTTGTTGCGGGAGGACAATGAGCAGTTCTTC. As protein: CASSLLREDNEQFF.